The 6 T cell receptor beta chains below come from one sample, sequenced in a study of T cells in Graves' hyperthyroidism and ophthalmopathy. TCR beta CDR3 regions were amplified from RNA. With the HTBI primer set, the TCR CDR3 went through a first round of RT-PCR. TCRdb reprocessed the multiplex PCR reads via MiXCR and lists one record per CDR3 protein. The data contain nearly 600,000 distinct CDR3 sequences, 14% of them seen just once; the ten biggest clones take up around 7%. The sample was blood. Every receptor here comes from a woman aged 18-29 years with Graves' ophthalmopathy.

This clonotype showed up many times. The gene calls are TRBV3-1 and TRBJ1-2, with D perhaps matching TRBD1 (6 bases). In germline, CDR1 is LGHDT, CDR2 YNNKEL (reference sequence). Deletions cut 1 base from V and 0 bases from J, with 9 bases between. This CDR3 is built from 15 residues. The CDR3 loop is CASSQVWTANYGYTF. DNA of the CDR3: TGTGCCAGCAGCCAAGTTTGGACAGCTAACTATGGCTACACCTTC.

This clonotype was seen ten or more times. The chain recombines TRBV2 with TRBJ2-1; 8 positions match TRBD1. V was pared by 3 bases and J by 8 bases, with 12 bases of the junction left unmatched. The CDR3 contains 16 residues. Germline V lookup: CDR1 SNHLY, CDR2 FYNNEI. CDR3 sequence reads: CASSDVPPDRAYEQFF. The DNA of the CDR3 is TGTGCCAGCAGTGATGTCCCCCCGGACAGGGCTTATGAGCAGTTCTTC.

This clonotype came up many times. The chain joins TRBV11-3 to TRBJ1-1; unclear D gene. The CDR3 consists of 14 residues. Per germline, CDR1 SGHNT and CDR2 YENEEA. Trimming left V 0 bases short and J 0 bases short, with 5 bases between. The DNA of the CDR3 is TGTGCCAGCAGCTTAGATCAGATGAACACTGAAGCTTTCTTT. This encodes CASSLDQMNTEAFF. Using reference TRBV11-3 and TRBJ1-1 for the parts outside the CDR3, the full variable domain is EAGVVQSPRYKIIEKKQPVAFWCNPISGHNTLYWYLQNLGQGPELLIRYENEEAVDDSQLPKDRFSAERLKGVDSTLKIQPAELGDSAVYLCASSLDQMNTEAFFGQGTRLTVV.

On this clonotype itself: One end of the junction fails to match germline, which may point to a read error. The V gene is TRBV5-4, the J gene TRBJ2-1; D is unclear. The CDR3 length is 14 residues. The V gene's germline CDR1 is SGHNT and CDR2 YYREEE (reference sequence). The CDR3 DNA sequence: TGTGCCAGCTTTAGTATTGGGGTGCACAATGAGCAGCTCTTC. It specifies CASFSIGVHNEQLF.

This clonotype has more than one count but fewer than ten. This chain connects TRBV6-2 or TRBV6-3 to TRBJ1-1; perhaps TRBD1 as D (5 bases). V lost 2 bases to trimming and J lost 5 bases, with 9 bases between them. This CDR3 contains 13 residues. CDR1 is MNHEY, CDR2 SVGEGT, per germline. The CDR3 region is CASSYITGTEAFF. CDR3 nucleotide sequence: TGTGCCAGCAGTTACATCACAGGAACTGAAGCTTTCTTT.

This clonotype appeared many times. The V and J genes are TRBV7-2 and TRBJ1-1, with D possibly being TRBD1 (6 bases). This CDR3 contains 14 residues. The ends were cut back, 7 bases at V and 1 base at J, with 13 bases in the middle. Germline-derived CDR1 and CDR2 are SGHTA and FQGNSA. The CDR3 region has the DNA TGTGCCAGCAACCCTGGACAGCCGAACACTGAAGCTTTCTTT. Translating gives CASNPGQPNTEAFF.